The 12 T cell receptor beta chains listed next were all sequenced from one sample in a study of breast tumors, draining lymph nodes, adjacent tissues. From the multiplex PCR reads, TCRdb called clonotypes with MiXCR, one entry per CDR3 protein. Of approximately 60,000 distinct CDR3 sequences listed, approximately 57% are singletons. Sequencing input: breast tumor tissue. These receptors originate from a female donor with breast cancer. Some clones in this sample may be carry-over from other donors' samples.

This rearrangement joins TRBV7-2 to TRBJ2-6; D unresolved. Germline V gives CDR1 SGHTA, CDR2 FQGNSA. The CDR3 totals 15 residues. The V and J ends lost 4 bases and 0 bases respectively, with 7 bases between them. The CDR3 nucleotides read TGTGCCAGCAGCTCCCCGGGCTCTGGGGCCAACGTCCTGACTTTC. Translating gives CASSSPGSGANVLTF.

In its sample, this clonotype was seen many times. This chain joins TRBV28 and TRBJ2-7; either TRBD1 or TRBD2 may supply D (5 bases each). V gave up 5 bases and J gave up 2 bases, with 19 bases separating them. Germline V lookup: CDR1 MDHEN, CDR2 SYDVKM. The CDR3 has 16 residues. CDR3 nucleotide sequence: TGTGCCAGCAGTATCCCGGGTGGGGGAACTCCCTACGAGCAGTACTTC. It is translated as CASSIPGGGTPYEQYF.

The chain has TRBV20-1 and TRBJ2-7; a possible D gene is TRBD2 (5 bases). V lost 7 bases and J 5 bases, leaving 15 bases between the germline ends. CDR1 and CDR2 from the germline V gene are DFQATT and SNEGSKA (reference sequence). There are 12 residues in the CDR3. CDR3 residues: CSDWTGFDEQYF. The CDR3 DNA reads as TGCAGTGATTGGACGGGGTTCGACGAGCAGTACTTC.

V usage is TRBV5-5 and J usage is TRBJ1-4, with D possibly matching TRBD1 (5 bases). Trimming removed 2 bases at V and 5 bases at J, with 10 bases between. Germline lookup yields CDR1 SGHKS and CDR2 YYEKEE (reference sequence). This CDR3 is 14 amino acids long. CDR3 in DNA: TGTGCCAGCAGCTTAAGACAGATCAATGAAAAACTGTTTTTT. Amino acid sequence: CASSLRQINEKLFF. The full variable domain, completed using reference TRBV5-5 and TRBJ1-4, is DAGVTQSPTHLIKTRGQQVTLRCSPISGHKSVSWYQQVLGQGPQFIFQYYEKEERGRGNFPDRFSARQFPNYSSELNVNALLLGDSALYLCASSLRQINEKLFFGSGTQLSVL.

The chain uses TRBV5-4 and TRBJ1-3; no clear D. CDR1 is SGHNT, CDR2 YYREEE, per germline (reference sequence). There are 15 residues in the CDR3. V was clipped by 4 bases and J by 0 bases, with 11 bases between them. The chain's CDR3 is CASSPILSSGNTIYF. DNA of the CDR3: TGTGCCAGCAGCCCTATCCTGAGCTCTGGAAACACCATATATTTT.

This clonotype was recorded a few times. Just one base apart from a much larger clone, this may be a read error. This chain links TRBV6-2 or TRBV6-3 with TRBJ1-5; TRBD1 is a possible D gene (5 bases). This CDR3 comprises 15 residues. V lost 5 bases to trimming and J lost 6 bases, with 17 bases between them. CDR1 is MNHEY, CDR2 SVGEGT, per germline. The CDR3 DNA follows: TGTGCCAGCAGTCATGGGTCAGGGTTCCGTCAGCCCCAGCATTTT. Amino acids: CASSHGSGFRQPQHF.

This clonotype was seen at least ten times. The V call is TRBV4-2, the J call TRBJ2-3, with 8 bases lining up with TRBD2. This CDR3 has 16 amino acids. V lost 2 bases and J lost 2; bases outside the gene matches: 6. Germline V gene sequence: CDR1 LGHNA, CDR2 YNFKEQ. Written as DNA, the CDR3 is TGTGCCAGCAGCCAATCCGAACTAGCGGACACAGATACGCAGTATTTT. This translates into CASSQSELADTDTQYF.

Comments on this clonotype: A much larger clone lies a single base off, so this may be a read error. The rearrangement joins TRBV9 to TRBJ1-1, with D hard to call. Between the trimmed V and J ends, which lost 7 bases and 0 bases, there was a span of 13 bases. Germline loops: CDR1 SGDLS, CDR2 YYNGEE. The CDR3 is 14 residues long. The DNA of the CDR3 is TGTGCCAGCGGCTCAGGACTTTTGAACACTGAAGCTTTCTTT. Amino acid sequence: CASGSGLLNTEAFF.

This clonotype has only a few counts. The rearrangement uses TRBV5-5 and TRBJ1-6; tentative D call: TRBD1 (5 bases). Trimming took 0 bases from V and 10 from J, leaving 11 bases between them. CDR3 length equals 14 residues. Germline V gene lookup returns CDR1 SGHKS and CDR2 YYEKEE (reference sequence). CDR3 sequence reads: CASSLDQGQSPLHF. The CDR3 nucleotides are TGTGCCAGCAGCTTGGATCAGGGTCAATCACCCCTCCACTTT.

The sample holds many counts of this clonotype. This chain joins TRBV19 and TRBJ2-3; no firm D call. CDR1 and CDR2 from the germline V gene are LNHDA and SQIVND (reference sequence). This CDR3 comprises 16 residues. The V gene lost 5 bases and the J gene lost 2 bases, with 17 bases spanning the gap. The CDR3 nucleotides are TGTGCCAGTAGTGTCGGCCAGACGACCGCCACAGATACGCAGTATTTT. Residues: CASSVGQTTATDTQYF.

The chain combines TRBV4-1 with TRBJ2-5; D is ambiguous. Trimming shortened V by 0 bases and J by 11 bases, and 16 bases separated the two germline ends. From germline, CDR1 is MGHRA and CDR2 YSYEKL. This CDR3 contains 14 residues. DNA of the CDR3: TGCGCCAGCAGCCAAGATTTCAGCACAGATACGCAGTACTTC. It encodes CASSQDFSTDTQYF.

As for this clonotype: No conserved phenylalanine or tryptophan is present at the end of the CDR3, so a read error is the likely explanation. This chain joins TRBV2 and TRBJ2-7; 9 bases agree with TRBD1. With 5 bases clipped from V and 6 bases from J, the junction kept 11 bases outside the gene matches. The length of the CDR3 is 15 residues. Germline CDR1 and CDR2: SNHLY and FYNNEI. CDR3 DNA: TGTGCCAGCAGTAAGGGGGGACAGGGAGCCTCCGAGCAGTACCTC. It specifies CASSKGGQGASEQYL.